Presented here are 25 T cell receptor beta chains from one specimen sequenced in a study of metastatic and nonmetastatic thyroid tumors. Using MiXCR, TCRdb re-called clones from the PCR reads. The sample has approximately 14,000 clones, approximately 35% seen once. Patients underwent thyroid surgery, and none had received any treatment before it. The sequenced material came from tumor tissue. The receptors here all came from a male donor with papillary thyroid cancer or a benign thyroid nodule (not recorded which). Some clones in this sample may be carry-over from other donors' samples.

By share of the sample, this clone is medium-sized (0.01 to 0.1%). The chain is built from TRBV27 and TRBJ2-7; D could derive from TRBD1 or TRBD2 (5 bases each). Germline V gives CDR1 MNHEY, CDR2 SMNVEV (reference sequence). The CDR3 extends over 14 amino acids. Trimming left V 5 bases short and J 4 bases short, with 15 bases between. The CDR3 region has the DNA TGTGCCAGCAGTCTCGTGAGGGGCGCTTACGAGCAGTACTTC. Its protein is CASSLVRGAYEQYF.

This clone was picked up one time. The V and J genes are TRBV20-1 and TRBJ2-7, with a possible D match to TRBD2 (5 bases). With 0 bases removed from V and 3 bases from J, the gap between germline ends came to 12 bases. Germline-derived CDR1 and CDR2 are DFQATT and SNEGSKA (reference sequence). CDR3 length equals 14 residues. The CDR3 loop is CSAREVEVFYEQYF. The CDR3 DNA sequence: TGCAGTGCTAGAGAGGTGGAGGTTTTCTACGAGCAGTACTTC.

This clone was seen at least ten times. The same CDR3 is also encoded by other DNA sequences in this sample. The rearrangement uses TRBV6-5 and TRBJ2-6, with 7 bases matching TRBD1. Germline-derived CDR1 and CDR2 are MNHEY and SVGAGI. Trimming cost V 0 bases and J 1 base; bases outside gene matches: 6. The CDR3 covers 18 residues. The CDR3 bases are TGTGCCAGCAGTTACTCGAGACAGGGAAGTTCTGGGGCCAACGTCCTGACTTTC. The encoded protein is CASSYSRQGSSGANVLTF.

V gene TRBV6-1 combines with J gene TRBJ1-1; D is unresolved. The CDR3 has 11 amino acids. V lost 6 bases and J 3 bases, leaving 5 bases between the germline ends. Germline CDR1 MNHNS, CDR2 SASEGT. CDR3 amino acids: CASSRDTEAFF. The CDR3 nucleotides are TGTGCCAGCAGCCGGGACACTGAAGCTTTCTTT.

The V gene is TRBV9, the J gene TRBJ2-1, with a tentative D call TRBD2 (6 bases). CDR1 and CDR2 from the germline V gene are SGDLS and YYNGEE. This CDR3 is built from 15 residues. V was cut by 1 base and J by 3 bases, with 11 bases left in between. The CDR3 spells CASSVSGLLYNEQFF. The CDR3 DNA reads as TGTGCCAGCAGCGTATCGGGACTTCTCTACAATGAGCAGTTCTTC.

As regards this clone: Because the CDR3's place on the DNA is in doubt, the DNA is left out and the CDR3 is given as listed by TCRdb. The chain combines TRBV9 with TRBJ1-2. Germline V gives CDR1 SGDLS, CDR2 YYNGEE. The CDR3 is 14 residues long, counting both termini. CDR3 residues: CVSSVGEGSDGFTF.

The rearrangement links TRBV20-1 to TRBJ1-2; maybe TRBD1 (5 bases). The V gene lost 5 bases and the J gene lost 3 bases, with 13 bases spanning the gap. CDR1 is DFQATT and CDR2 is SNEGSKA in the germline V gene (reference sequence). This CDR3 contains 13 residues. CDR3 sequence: CSAGQGLDYGYTF. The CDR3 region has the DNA TGCAGTGCTGGCCAGGGTCTCGACTATGGCTACACCTTC.

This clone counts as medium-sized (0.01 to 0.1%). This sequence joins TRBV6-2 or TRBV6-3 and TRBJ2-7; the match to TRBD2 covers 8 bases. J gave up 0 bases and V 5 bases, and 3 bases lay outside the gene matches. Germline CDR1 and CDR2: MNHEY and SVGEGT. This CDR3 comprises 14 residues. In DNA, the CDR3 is TGTGCCAGCAGTACCGGGACTAGCTCCTACGAGCAGTACTTC. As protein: CASSTGTSSYEQYF.

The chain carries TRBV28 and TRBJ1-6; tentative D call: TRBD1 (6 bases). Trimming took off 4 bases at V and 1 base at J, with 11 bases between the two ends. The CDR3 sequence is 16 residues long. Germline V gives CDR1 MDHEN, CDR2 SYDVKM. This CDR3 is CASSWAGASYNSPLHF. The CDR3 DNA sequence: TGTGCCAGCAGTTGGGCGGGGGCGTCCTATAATTCACCCCTCCACTTT.

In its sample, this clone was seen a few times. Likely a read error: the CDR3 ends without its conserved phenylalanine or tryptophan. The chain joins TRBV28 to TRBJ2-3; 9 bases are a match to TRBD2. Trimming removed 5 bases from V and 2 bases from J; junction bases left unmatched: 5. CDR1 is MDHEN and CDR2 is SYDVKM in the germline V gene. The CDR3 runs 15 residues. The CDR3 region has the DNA TGTGCCAGCAGTCCGCGGGGGGGAGTCACAGATACGCAGTATCTT. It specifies CASSPRGGVTDTQYL.

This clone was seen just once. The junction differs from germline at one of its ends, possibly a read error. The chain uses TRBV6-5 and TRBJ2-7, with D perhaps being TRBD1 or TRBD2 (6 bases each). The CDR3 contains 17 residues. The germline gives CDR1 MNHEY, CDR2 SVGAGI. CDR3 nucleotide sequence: TGTGCCAGCAGTCACTCTGGGGGGCAACCTGGTCTCAGAGTGCAGTACTTC. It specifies CASSHSGGQPGLRVQYF.

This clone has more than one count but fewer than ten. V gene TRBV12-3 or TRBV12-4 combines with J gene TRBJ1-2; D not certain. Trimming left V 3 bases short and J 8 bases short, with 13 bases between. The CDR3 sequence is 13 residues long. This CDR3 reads CASSFGQAGGYTF. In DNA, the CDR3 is TGTGCCAGCAGTTTCGGGCAGGCGGGCGGCTACACCTTC.

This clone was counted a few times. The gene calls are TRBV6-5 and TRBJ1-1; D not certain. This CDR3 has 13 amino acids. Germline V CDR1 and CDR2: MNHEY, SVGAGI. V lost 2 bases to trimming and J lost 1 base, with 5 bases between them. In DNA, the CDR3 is TGTGCCAGCAGTTACGGGGAGAACACTGAAGCTTTCTTT. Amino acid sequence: CASSYGENTEAFF.

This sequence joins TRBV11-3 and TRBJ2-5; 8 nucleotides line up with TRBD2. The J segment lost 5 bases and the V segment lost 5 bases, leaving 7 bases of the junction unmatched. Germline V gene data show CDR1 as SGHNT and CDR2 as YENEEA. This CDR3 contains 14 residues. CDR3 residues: CASSPSGGEETQYF. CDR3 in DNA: TGTGCCAGCAGCCCCAGCGGGGGTGAGGAGACCCAGTACTTC.

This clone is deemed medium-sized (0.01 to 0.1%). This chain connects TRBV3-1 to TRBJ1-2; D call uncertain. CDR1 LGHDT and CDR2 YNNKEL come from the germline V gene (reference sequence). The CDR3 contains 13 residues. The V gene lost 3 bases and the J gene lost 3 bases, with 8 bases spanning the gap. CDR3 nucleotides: TGTGCCAGCAGCCAGGCCCCGGACTATGGCTACACCTTC. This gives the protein CASSQAPDYGYTF.

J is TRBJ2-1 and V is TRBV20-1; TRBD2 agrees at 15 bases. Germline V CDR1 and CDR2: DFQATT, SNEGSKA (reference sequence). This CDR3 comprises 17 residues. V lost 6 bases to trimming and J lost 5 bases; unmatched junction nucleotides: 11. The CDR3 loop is CSAVGTSGRILNNEQFF. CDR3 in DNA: TGCAGTGCCGTCGGGACTAGCGGGAGGATCTTGAACAATGAGCAGTTCTTC.

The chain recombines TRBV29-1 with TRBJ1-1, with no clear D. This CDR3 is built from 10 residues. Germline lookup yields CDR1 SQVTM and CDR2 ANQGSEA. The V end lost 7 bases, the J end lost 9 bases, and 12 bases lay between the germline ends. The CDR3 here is CSARNGKAFF. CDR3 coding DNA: TGCAGCGCCCGGAACGGGAAAGCTTTCTTT.

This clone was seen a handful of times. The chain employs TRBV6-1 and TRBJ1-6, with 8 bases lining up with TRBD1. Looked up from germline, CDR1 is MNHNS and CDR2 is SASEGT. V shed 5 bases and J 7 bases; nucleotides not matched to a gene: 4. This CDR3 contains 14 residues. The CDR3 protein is CASSFTGGNSPLHF. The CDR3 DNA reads TGTGCCAGCAGTTTCACAGGGGGGAATTCACCCCTCCACTTT.

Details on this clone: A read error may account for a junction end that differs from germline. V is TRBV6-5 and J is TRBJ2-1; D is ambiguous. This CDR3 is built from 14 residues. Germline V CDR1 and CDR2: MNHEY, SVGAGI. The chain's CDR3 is CASSYSSSYTEQFF. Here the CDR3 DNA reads TGTGCCAGCAGTTACTCTAGCTCTTACACTGAGCAGTTCTTC.

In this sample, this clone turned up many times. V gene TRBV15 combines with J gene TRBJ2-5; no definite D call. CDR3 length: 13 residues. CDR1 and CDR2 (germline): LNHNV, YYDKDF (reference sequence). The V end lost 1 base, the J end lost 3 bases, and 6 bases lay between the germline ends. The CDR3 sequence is CATSRGLEETQYF. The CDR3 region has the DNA TGTGCCACCAGCAGAGGTCTAGAAGAGACCCAGTACTTC.

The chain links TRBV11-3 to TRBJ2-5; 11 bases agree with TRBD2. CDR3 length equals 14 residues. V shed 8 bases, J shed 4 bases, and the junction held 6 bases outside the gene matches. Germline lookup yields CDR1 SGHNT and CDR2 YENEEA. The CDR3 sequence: CASGSGRAAETQYF. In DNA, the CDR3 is TGTGCCAGCGGTAGCGGGAGGGCTGCAGAGACCCAGTACTTC.

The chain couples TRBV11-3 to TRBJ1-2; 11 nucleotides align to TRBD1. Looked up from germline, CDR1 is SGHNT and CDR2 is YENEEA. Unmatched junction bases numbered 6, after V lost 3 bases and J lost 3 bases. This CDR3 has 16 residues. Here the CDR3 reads CASSLERTGGDYGYTF. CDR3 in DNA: TGTGCCAGCAGCTTGGAAAGGACAGGGGGCGACTATGGCTACACCTTC.

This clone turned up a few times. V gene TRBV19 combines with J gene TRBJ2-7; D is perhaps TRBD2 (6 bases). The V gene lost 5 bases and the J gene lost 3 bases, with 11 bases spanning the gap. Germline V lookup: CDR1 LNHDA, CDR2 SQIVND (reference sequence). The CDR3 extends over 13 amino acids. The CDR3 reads CASSRGAIYEQYF. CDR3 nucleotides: TGTGCCAGTAGTCGCGGGGCAATCTACGAGCAGTACTTC.

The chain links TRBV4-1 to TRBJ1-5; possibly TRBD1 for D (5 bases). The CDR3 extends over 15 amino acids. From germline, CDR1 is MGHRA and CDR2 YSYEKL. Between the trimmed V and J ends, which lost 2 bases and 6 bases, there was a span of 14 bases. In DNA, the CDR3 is TGCGCCAGCAGCCAAACGACAGAGACCCGTCAGCCCCAGCATTTT. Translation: CASSQTTETRQPQHF.

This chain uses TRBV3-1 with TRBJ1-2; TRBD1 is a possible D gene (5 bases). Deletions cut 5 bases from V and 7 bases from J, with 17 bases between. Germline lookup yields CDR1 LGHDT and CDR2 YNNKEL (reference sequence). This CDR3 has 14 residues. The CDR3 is CASSLDTLGVGYTF. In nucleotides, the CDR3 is TGTGCCAGCAGCTTGGACACCCTTGGGGTTGGCTACACCTTC.